The 31 T cell receptor beta chains given below trace back to one sample, sequenced in a study of blood T cell repertoires in COVID-19. Clones were read by immunoSEQ multiplex PCR, and TCRdb kept only the in-frame ones, dropping some. Among about 170,000 clones listed, roughly nine tenths were seen once. Sequenced input: peripheral blood. These receptor sequences come from a woman older than 75 in a cohort sampled during active or convalescent COVID-19.

J is TRBJ1-3 and V is TRBV7-9; a weak D match, TRBD1 (5 bases). CDR3 length: 14 residues. Trimming removed 5 bases at V and 0 bases at J, with 8 bases between. In germline, CDR1 is SEHNR, CDR2 FQNEAQ (reference sequence). The CDR3 coding sequence is TGTGCCAGCAGCCCAGGGTACTCTGGAAACACCATATATTTT. As protein: CASSPGYSGNTIYF. The full variable domain, in which reference TRBV7-9 and TRBJ1-3 provide the parts outside the CDR3, is DTGVSQNPRHKITKRGQNVTFRCDPISEHNRLYWYRQTLGQGPEFLTYFQNEAQLEKSRLLSDRFSAERPKGSFSTLEIQRTEQGDSAMYLCASSPGYSGNTIYFGEGSWLTVV.

CDR3 coding DNA: TGTGCCAGCAGCCCTTATCTGCCGGGAGGGCTCCAATTCGGCAATGAGCAGTTCTTC. Translated: CASSPYLPGGLQFGNEQFF. V is TRBV3-1 (or the pseudogene TRBV3-2) and J is TRBJ2-1; 8 bases fit TRBD2. The V segment lost 4 bases and the J segment 6 bases; nucleotides outside the gene matches: 20. Germline V lookup: CDR1 LGHDT, CDR2 YNNKEL (reference sequence). The CDR3 has 19 amino acids.

The chain uses TRBV6-4 and TRBJ1-2; D call uncertain. The CDR3 is 11 residues long. Trimming cost V 0 bases and J 8 bases, with 4 bases left between them. Per germline, CDR1 MRHNA and CDR2 SNTAGT. CDR3 DNA sequence: TGTGCCAGCAGTGACTCGGGCGGCTACACCTTC. It specifies CASSDSGGYTF.

The chain employs TRBV5-4 and TRBJ2-1; 8 nucleotides line up with TRBD2. CDR1 is SGHNT and CDR2 is YYREEE in the germline V gene (reference sequence). The V segment lost 3 bases and the J segment 6 bases; nucleotides outside the gene matches: 11. CDR3 size: 16 residues. The CDR3 DNA is TGTGCCAGCAGCTCCCTTGGAGCGGGAGTTACCAATGAGCAGTTCTTC. It translates to CASSSLGAGVTNEQFF.

The rearrangement links TRBV28 to TRBJ2-1; D is ambiguous. CDR1 is MDHEN and CDR2 is SYDVKM in the germline V gene. Trimming removed 3 bases at V and 10 bases at J, with 7 bases between. The CDR3 is 11 amino acids. This CDR3 reads CASSLIAEQFF. The DNA for the CDR3 is TGTGCCAGCAGTTTGATCGCGGAGCAGTTCTTC.

This chain joins TRBV12-3 or TRBV12-4 and TRBJ2-7; 9 positions match TRBD1. J gave up 6 bases and V 3 bases, and 3 bases lay outside the gene matches. The CDR3 consists of 13 residues. In DNA form, the CDR3 reads TGTGCCAGCAGTTTTAGGACAGGGGTCGAGCAGTACTTC. Its protein is CASSFRTGVEQYF.

This clone has more than one count but fewer than ten. At the DNA level, this CDR3 is encoded by other sequences in the same sample as well. The chain links TRBV6-5 to TRBJ1-2, with 9 bases matching TRBD1. The CDR3 sequence is 13 residues long. V gave up 8 bases and J gave up 2 bases; unmatched junction bases: 3. Germline V gene lookup returns CDR1 MNHEY and CDR2 SVGAGI. The CDR3 bases are TGTGCCAGCCGGACAGGGGCCAACTATGGCTACACCTTC. Protein sequence: CASRTGANYGYTF.

V is TRBV6-5 and J is TRBJ2-7; 14 nucleotides line up with TRBD2. Germline CDR1 MNHEY, CDR2 SVGAGI. Trimming at V came to 6 bases and at J to 7 bases, leaving 5 bases not matched to a gene. The length of the CDR3 is 14 residues. CDR3 protein: CASRRLAGGGEQYV. The CDR3 DNA sequence: TGTGCCAGCAGGCGACTAGCGGGAGGGGGTGAGCAGTACGTC.

This clone was counted a single time. DNA for the CDR3: TGTGCCAGCAGTTTGTACGGTGGGCAGAACACTGAAGCTTTCTTT. Protein: CASSLYGGQNTEAFF. This rearrangement joins TRBV6-5 to TRBJ1-1; D is ambiguous. Germline CDR1 MNHEY, CDR2 SVGAGI. The CDR3 is 15 amino acids. V dropped 4 bases and J dropped 1 base, with 13 bases sitting between them.

The chain is built from TRBV14 and TRBJ2-1; 9 nucleotides match TRBD1. The CDR3 spans 16 residues. The junction had 10 bases not matched to a gene; V was cut back by 4 bases and J by 6 bases. Germline V gene data show CDR1 as SGHDN and CDR2 as FVKESK. The CDR3 DNA sequence: TGTGCCAGCAGCCCCCCGGGACAGGGCAGGGTCAATGAGCAGTTCTTC. This gives the protein CASSPPGQGRVNEQFF.

The chain combines TRBV11-2 with TRBJ2-5, with D possibly matching TRBD1 (7 bases). CDR1 SGHAT and CDR2 FQNNGV come from the germline V gene. The V gene lost 4 bases and the J gene lost 1 base, with 13 bases spanning the gap. The CDR3 is made up of 15 amino acids. Here the CDR3 DNA reads TGTGCCAGCAGCTCCCGCGGGACAGCCCAAGAGACCCAGTACTTC. This sequence encodes CASSSRGTAQETQYF.

The chain recombines TRBV5-1 with TRBJ1-2; TRBD1 aligns across 9 bases. The germline V gene has CDR1 SGHRS and CDR2 YFSETQ. With V trimmed by 5 bases and J by 3 bases, 2 bases remained unmatched. This CDR3 has 13 amino acids. CDR3: CASSRDRDYGYTF. CDR3 sequence (DNA): TGCGCCAGCAGTCGGGACAGGGACTATGGCTACACCTTC.

This chain uses TRBV7-6 with TRBJ2-2, with 11 bases fitting TRBD1. The trim removed 5 bases at V and 4 bases at J, leaving 9 bases unmatched. Germline assignment: CDR1 SGHVS and CDR2 FNYEAQ. The CDR3 extends over 17 amino acids. CDR3 sequence: CASSGQGAQRGTGELFF. The CDR3 coding sequence is TGTGCCAGCAGCGGACAGGGGGCGCAGAGGGGCACCGGGGAGCTGTTTTTT.

This chain connects TRBV30 to TRBJ1-6; TRBD1 agrees at 7 bases. V was clipped by 4 bases and J by 0 bases; unmatched bases: 6. This CDR3 spans 16 amino acids. The germline gives CDR1 GTSNPN, CDR2 SVGIG (reference sequence). The CDR3: CAWKSGGNSYNSPLHF. The CDR3 coding sequence is TGTGCCTGGAAATCAGGGGGAAACTCCTATAATTCACCCCTCCACTTT.

J is TRBJ2-7 and V is TRBV6-1; 13 bases are a match to TRBD2. Trimming cost V 3 bases and J 7 bases; bases outside gene matches: 9. CDR3 length: 16 residues. Germline V gene sequence: CDR1 MNHNS, CDR2 SASEGT. CDR3 coding DNA: TGTGCCAGCAGTGATCTAACTAGCGGGAGGGTTTTTGAGCAGTACGTC. The encoded protein is CASSDLTSGRVFEQYV.

This chain connects TRBV3-1 (or the pseudogene TRBV3-2) to TRBJ2-7; 7 bases are shared with TRBD1. The trim removed 4 bases at V and 5 bases at J, leaving 5 bases unmatched. This CDR3 region has 13 residues. The germline CDR1 and CDR2 sequences are LGHDT and YNNKEL (reference sequence). Here the CDR3 reads CASSRGGWHEQYF. The CDR3 DNA sequence: TGTGCCAGCAGCCGAGGGGGCTGGCACGAGCAGTACTTC.

This chain links TRBV6-2 or TRBV6-3 with TRBJ2-1; the match to TRBD2 covers 12 bases. In germline, CDR1 is MNHEY, CDR2 SVGEGT. Losses at the gene ends were 5 bases for V and 4 bases for J; bases not matched to a gene: 9. There are 17 residues in the CDR3. CDR3 sequence: CASSTSGGFSFYNEQFF. The CDR3 bases are TGTGCCAGCAGTACTAGCGGGGGGTTCTCTTTTTACAATGAGCAGTTCTTC.

This chain joins TRBV7-2 and TRBJ2-7, with TRBD2 matching over 7 bases. V shed 3 bases and J 0 bases; nucleotides not matched to a gene: 5. Germline-derived CDR1 and CDR2 are SGHTA and FQGNSA. The CDR3 is 15 amino acids. The CDR3: CASSLGGESSYEQYF. The CDR3 DNA sequence: TGTGCCAGCAGCTTGGGGGGGGAGAGCTCCTACGAGCAGTACTTC.

The chain couples TRBV7-2 to TRBJ2-7; D may be TRBD2 (5 bases). The CDR3 has 15 residues. Deletions cut 5 bases from V and 4 bases from J, with 18 bases between. Germline lookup yields CDR1 SGHTA and CDR2 FQGNSA. The CDR3 DNA sequence: TGTGCCAGCAGCCGCCCCCACACGGGGATGTACGAGCAGTACTTC. Protein: CASSRPHTGMYEQYF.

The chain couples TRBV7-2 to TRBJ1-3; D may be TRBD1 (6 bases). The CDR3 is 16 amino acids. V lost 5 bases and J lost 3, with 17 bases in between. The germline CDR1 and CDR2 sequences are SGHTA and FQGNSA. CDR3 coding DNA: TGTGCCAGCAGCCTACTCAGGGGACCGTTTGGAAACACCATATATTTT. It translates to CASSLLRGPFGNTIYF.

The V and J genes are TRBV19 and TRBJ2-3, with TRBD2 matching over 9 bases. CDR3 length: 18 amino acids. The V segment lost 0 bases and the J segment 3 bases; nucleotides outside the gene matches: 10. Germline-derived CDR1 and CDR2 are LNHDA and SQIVND (reference sequence). The CDR3 coding sequence is TGTGCCAGTAGTATAGATTTTGAGGCGGGAGGGCCGACAGATACGCAGTATTTT. The encoded protein is CASSIDFEAGGPTDTQYF.

The gene calls are TRBV2 and TRBJ2-2; perhaps TRBD1 as D (6 bases). V gave up 5 bases and J gave up 5 bases, with 9 bases separating them. The CDR3 runs 13 residues. Germline loops: CDR1 SNHLY, CDR2 FYNNEI. This CDR3 reads CASSTTGTGELFF. In nucleotides, the CDR3 is TGTGCCAGCAGTACAACAGGGACCGGGGAGCTGTTTTTT.

J is TRBJ1-2 and V is TRBV18, with 8 bases aligning to TRBD1. Looked up from germline, CDR1 is KGHSH and CDR2 is LQKENI. This CDR3 is 13 amino acids long. J was trimmed by 7 bases and V by 4 bases; bases with no gene match: 5. CDR3 protein: CASSRGQGTGYTF. CDR3 sequence (DNA): TGTGCCAGCTCACGAGGACAGGGAACTGGCTACACCTTC.

The rearrangement joins TRBV24-1 to TRBJ2-3; TRBD1 matches 8 bases. The trim removed 4 bases at V and 5 bases at J, leaving 4 bases unmatched. CDR1 is KGHDR, CDR2 SFDVKD, per germline. The CDR3 length is 14 residues. The CDR3 protein is CATSDRTGIDTQYF. The DNA for the CDR3 is TGTGCCACCAGTGACCGGACAGGGATAGATACGCAGTATTTT.

The J gene is TRBJ2-1, the V gene TRBV4-3, with TRBD2 matching 8 bases. V lost 2 bases to trimming and J lost 3 bases; unmatched junction nucleotides: 6. CDR1 LGHNA and CDR2 YSLEER come from the germline V gene. CDR3 size: 16 residues. CDR3 region: CASSQRGAGVYNEQFF. CDR3 sequence (DNA): TGCGCCAGCAGCCAAAGGGGAGCGGGGGTCTACAATGAGCAGTTCTTC.

This chain uses TRBV11-3 with TRBJ2-3; tentative D call: TRBD1 (6 bases). Germline-derived CDR1 and CDR2 are SGHNT and YENEEA. The V gene lost 3 bases and the J gene lost 7 bases, with 17 bases spanning the gap. This CDR3 has 15 residues. The CDR3 nucleotides are TGTGCCAGCAGCTTTCTCCTAGGGGGAATTAATACGCAGTATTTT. This sequence encodes CASSFLLGGINTQYF.

The chain recombines TRBV28 with TRBJ2-5, with 11 bases fitting TRBD1. The J segment lost 4 bases and the V segment lost 7 bases, leaving 8 bases of the junction unmatched. This CDR3 is 15 amino acids long. The germline CDR1 and CDR2 sequences are MDHEN and SYDVKM. The CDR3 sequence is CASTMDRGRGETQYF. The CDR3 bases are TGTGCCAGCACCATGGACAGGGGGCGCGGAGAGACCCAGTACTTC.

The chain employs TRBV5-1 and TRBJ2-1; the match to TRBD2 covers 11 bases. Germline V lookup: CDR1 SGHRS, CDR2 YFSETQ. Trimming removed 1 base from V and 7 bases from J; junction bases left unmatched: 4. The CDR3 spans 15 residues. DNA for the CDR3: TGCGCCAGCAGCTTGAGTAGCGGGAGGGTTAATGAGCAGTTCTTC. Its translation is CASSLSSGRVNEQFF.

The chain combines TRBV5-5 with TRBJ2-7, with 7 bases that match TRBD2. CDR3 size: 14 residues. With 3 bases clipped from V and 7 bases from J, the junction kept 10 bases outside the gene matches. The V gene's germline CDR1 is SGHKS and CDR2 YYEKEE (reference sequence). The CDR3 DNA follows: TGTGCCAGCAGCTATTCAGCGGGGCGGGATGAGCAGTACTTC. Its translation is CASSYSAGRDEQYF. Full variable domain (missing parts from reference TRBV5-5 and TRBJ2-7): DAGVTQSPTHLIKTRGQQVTLRCSPISGHKSVSWYQQVLGQGPQFIFQYYEKEERGRGNFPDRFSARQFPNYSSELNVNALLLGDSALYLCASSYSAGRDEQYFGPGTRLTVT.

The chain recombines TRBV9 with TRBJ2-2; D is possibly TRBD2 (6 bases). This CDR3 has 15 amino acids. Trimming pared 2 bases from V and 1 base from J, leaving 9 bases between. Germline assignment: CDR1 SGDLS and CDR2 YYNGEE. CDR3 coding DNA: TGTGCCAGCAGCGTTGAAGCGGGGAACACCGGGGAGCTGTTTTTT. Protein sequence: CASSVEAGNTGELFF.

This rearrangement joins TRBV5-1 to TRBJ1-2; 7 positions agree with TRBD1. The V gene end was trimmed by 4 bases and the J gene end by 4 bases; junction bases not matched to a gene: 7. Germline CDR1 reads SGHRS; CDR2 reads YFSETQ. This CDR3 spans 14 amino acids. Written as DNA, the CDR3 is TGCGCCAGCAGCATAGACAGGGTTAGCTATGGCTACACCTTC. Translated, it gives CASSIDRVSYGYTF.